This entry lists 14 T cell receptor beta chains sequenced from one sample in a study of blood T cell repertoires in COVID-19. The protocol was immunoSEQ multiplex PCR, while the TCRdb copy is restricted to in-frame clones and leaves out a portion. The data show roughly 27,000 clones, around nine tenths seen once. The source material was peripheral blood. The receptor source for this set is a human donor in a cohort sampled during active COVID-19.

The chain is built from TRBV28 and TRBJ2-7; 10 nucleotides align to TRBD1. The CDR3 has 15 amino acids. Germline loops: CDR1 MDHEN, CDR2 SYDVKM. V shed 4 bases and J 4 bases; nucleotides not matched to a gene: 7. CDR3 nucleotides: TGTGCCAGCAGTTCGCCGGGACAGGGGTTTTACGAGCAGTACTTC. It encodes CASSSPGQGFYEQYF.

The V gene is TRBV29-1, the J gene TRBJ2-3, with 10 bases that match TRBD2. The ends lost 7 bases at V and 5 bases at J; junction bases unmatched: 9. CDR3 size: 14 residues. The germline V gene encodes CDR1 SQVTM and CDR2 ANQGSEA. The CDR3 region has the DNA TGCAGCGGGAAGCGGGGGGGCCGGGGAGATACGCAGTATTTT. This translates into CSGKRGGRGDTQYF.

The rearrangement links TRBV6-5 to TRBJ2-1; D possibly corresponds to TRBD1 (5 bases). The CDR3 has 15 amino acids. Germline CDR1 MNHEY, CDR2 SVGAGI. Trimming removed 7 bases from V and 10 bases from J, with 23 bases in between. The CDR3 protein is CASITVLTEAREQFF. Here the CDR3 DNA reads TGTGCCAGCATCACGGTACTGACAGAGGCTCGGGAGCAGTTCTTC.

The chain links TRBV15 to TRBJ2-1, with TRBD1 matching over 7 bases. Losses at the gene ends were 0 bases for V and 0 bases for J; bases not matched to a gene: 2. This CDR3 contains 16 residues. The V gene's germline CDR1 is LNHNV and CDR2 YYDKDF (reference sequence). CDR3 DNA: TGTGCCACCAGCAGAGACACAGGGGCCTCCTACAATGAGCAGTTCTTC. Encoded protein: CATSRDTGASYNEQFF.

This chain joins TRBV10-2 and TRBJ1-6; tentative D call: TRBD1 (6 bases). This CDR3 is built from 13 residues. V was pared by 8 bases and J by 9 bases, with 14 bases between. Germline lookup yields CDR1 WSHSY and CDR2 SAAADI. In DNA form, the CDR3 reads TGCGCCAGCCAGTATTCAGGGGTTTCACCCCTCCACTTT. This codes for CASQYSGVSPLHF.

This rearrangement joins TRBV11-2 to TRBJ2-7; a weak D match, TRBD1 (5 bases). Germline lookup yields CDR1 SGHAT and CDR2 FQNNGV. The CDR3 is 15 amino acids. V lost 1 base and J 5 bases, leaving 15 bases between the germline ends. DNA for the CDR3: TGTGCCAGCAGCTTAGGGGCAGGGAATTTCGACGAGCAGTACTTC. Its translation: CASSLGAGNFDEQYF.

V gene TRBV2 combines with J gene TRBJ2-5; D might be TRBD1 (6 bases). The CDR3 sequence is 15 residues long. Germline V gene sequence: CDR1 SNHLY, CDR2 FYNNEI. The germline V and J ends were trimmed by 8 bases and 4 bases, with 20 bases remaining between them. CDR3 coding DNA: TGTGCCAGCGGGACCGTGACAGGTTGGGTAGAGACCCAGTACTTC. Its protein product is CASGTVTGWVETQYF. The entire variable domain, with the rest obtained from reference TRBV2 and TRBJ2-5, is as follows: EPEVTQTPSHQVTQMGQEVILRCVPISNHLYFYWYRQILGQKVEFLVSFYNNEISEKSEIFDDQFSVERPDGSNFTLKIRSTKLEDSAMYFCASGTVTGWVETQYFGPGTRLLVL.

The V and J genes are TRBV29-1 and TRBJ2-7, with TRBD1 identical over 7 bases. This CDR3 has 13 residues. The J segment lost 0 bases and the V segment lost 6 bases, leaving 5 bases of the junction unmatched. Per germline, CDR1 SQVTM and CDR2 ANQGSEA. The CDR3 sequence is CSVVGTDSYEQYF. The CDR3 nucleotides are TGCAGCGTCGTTGGGACAGACTCCTACGAGCAGTACTTC.

Regarding this clone: Distinct nucleotide sequences in the sample also encode this CDR3. The V call is TRBV9, the J call TRBJ1-2, with a possible D match to TRBD1 (6 bases). V lost 0 bases and J lost 4, with 13 bases in between. CDR1 SGDLS and CDR2 YYNGEE come from the germline V gene. This CDR3 has 15 residues. The CDR3 bases are TGTGCCAGCAGCGTAGGAGGGGGAGAAATCTATGGCTACACCTTC. It translates to CASSVGGGEIYGYTF.

This chain joins TRBV15 and TRBJ2-4; D might be TRBD2 (6 bases). V was pared by 1 base and J by 8 bases, with 15 bases between. Germline assignment: CDR1 LNHNV and CDR2 YYDKDF (reference sequence). The CDR3 covers 15 residues. CDR3 in amino acids: CATSRGPPGVDIQYF. The CDR3 DNA reads TGTGCCACCAGCAGAGGCCCCCCGGGAGTGGACATTCAGTACTTC.

This clone was seen just once. The chain combines TRBV5-1 with TRBJ2-7; weak D call: TRBD2 (6 bases). V was clipped by 0 bases and J by 3 bases, with 10 bases between them. Germline-derived CDR1 and CDR2 are SGHRS and YFSETQ. This CDR3 has 14 residues. The DNA of the CDR3 is TGCGCCAGCAGCTTGGGGGACTCATTCTACGAGCAGTACTTC. It yields the protein CASSLGDSFYEQYF.

Here the CDR3 DNA reads TGTGCCTGGAGTCTAGCCCGAATACCGGGAGAGACCCAGTACTTC. It codes for CAWSLARIPGETQYF. J is TRBJ2-5 and V is TRBV30, with D possibly matching TRBD2 (5 bases). Germline V lookup: CDR1 GTSNPN, CDR2 SVGIG (reference sequence). CDR3 length: 15 residues. The germline V and J ends were trimmed by 2 bases and 4 bases, with 17 bases remaining between them.

This chain connects TRBV21-1 to TRBJ2-7; the D call TRBD1 from the table was never checked on the DNA. TRBV21-1 represents a pseudogene. This CDR3 is 17 amino acids long. CDR3 region: CASSKDGPRPSSYEQYF. CDR3 nucleotide sequence: TGTGCCAGCAGCAAAGACGGTCCCAGGCCCAGCTCCTACGAGCAGTACTTC.

The chain carries TRBV4-3 and TRBJ1-2; TRBD1 is a possible D gene (5 bases). The CDR3 is 13 amino acids. V shed 1 base and J shed 8 bases, with 11 bases lying between them. CDR1 and CDR2 (germline): LGHNA, YSLEER. Here the CDR3 DNA reads TGCGCCAGCAGCCAAGTGGGGGGTGAAGGCTACACCTTC. It translates to CASSQVGGEGYTF.